These 18 T cell receptor beta chains came from one sample sequenced in a study of blood T cell repertoires in COVID-19. The method was immunoSEQ multiplex PCR; TCRdb's version includes in-frame clones alone and lacks a portion of them. The top ten hold less than 1.5% of the sample, which has 200,000 to 250,000 clones, 85% to 90% seen once. The specimen sequenced was PBMCs or T cells enriched from blood (not recorded which). The receptors come from a man aged 30 to 45 who had recovered from COVID-19.

This chain joins TRBV28 and TRBJ1-5; 8 bases agree with TRBD1. The germline V gene has CDR1 MDHEN and CDR2 SYDVKM. CDR3 size: 16 residues. The V gene end was trimmed by 2 bases and the J gene end by 4 bases; junction bases not matched to a gene: 7. The CDR3, as DNA: TGTGCCAGCAGTTTACCCGCAGGGGGCTTGAATCAGCCCCAGCATTTT. Its protein is CASSLPAGGLNQPQHF.

The CDR3 sequence is CAWSVRGRLYEQYF. The CDR3 DNA reads as TGTGCCTGGAGTGTACGTGGCAGGCTCTACGAGCAGTACTTC. This sequence joins TRBV30 and TRBJ2-7; D not resolved. The V end was cut by 0 bases, the J end by 3 bases, with 12 bases between. The CDR3 loop spans 14 amino acids. From germline, CDR1 is GTSNPN and CDR2 SVGIG (reference sequence).

This clone has only one observation. The V and J genes are TRBV28 and TRBJ1-2; 7 bases line up with TRBD1. Germline assignment: CDR1 MDHEN and CDR2 SYDVKM. The junction had 8 bases not matched to a gene; V was cut back by 2 bases and J by 8 bases. The CDR3 is made up of 14 amino acids. CDR3 DNA: TGTGCCAGCAGTTTAGGGGACAGCAGGAGAGGCTACACCTTC. Amino acids: CASSLGDSRRGYTF.

The chain has TRBV20-1 and TRBJ1-2; D gene ambiguous. V lost 3 bases and J lost 7, with 15 bases in between. CDR3 length: 13 amino acids. Per the germline V gene, CDR1 is DFQATT and CDR2 is SNEGSKA (reference sequence). The CDR3 DNA sequence: TGCAGTGCTAGTAAAAATACCAACGGTGGCTACACCTTC. Its translation: CSASKNTNGGYTF.

The chain links TRBV6-5 to TRBJ1-3; 10 positions match TRBD1. V lost 6 bases and J lost 3; bases outside the gene matches: 5. Germline V gene data show CDR1 as MNHEY and CDR2 as SVGAGI. This CDR3 has 15 amino acids. CDR3 coding DNA: TGTGCCAGCAGCCGACAGGGGGCTGATGGAAACACCATATATTTT. Amino acids: CASSRQGADGNTIYF.

This clone has only one observation. This chain joins TRBV29-1 and TRBJ1-1; the match to TRBD1 covers 7 bases. Losses at the gene ends were 0 bases for V and 0 bases for J; bases not matched to a gene: 7. CDR3 size: 16 residues. CDR1 and CDR2 (germline): SQVTM, ANQGSEA. CDR3 DNA sequence: TGCAGCGTTGAAGATCGTACAGGGGCTTTGAACACTGAAGCTTTCTTT. Translated, it gives CSVEDRTGALNTEAFF.

The chain carries TRBV5-8 and TRBJ2-1, with TRBD1 matching 10 bases. J lost 4 bases, V lost 4 bases, and 5 bases had no gene match. Germline CDR1 is SGHTS and CDR2 is YDEGEE. CDR3 length: 15 residues. As DNA, the CDR3 is TGTGCCAGCAGCGAGGGACAGGGGAAATACAATGAGCAGTTCTTC. It specifies CASSEGQGKYNEQFF.

V is TRBV29-1 and J is TRBJ2-2, with D perhaps TRBD1 (6 bases). The V end lost 6 bases, the J end lost 7 bases, and 12 bases lay between the germline ends. The CDR3 extends over 12 amino acids. In germline, CDR1 is SQVTM, CDR2 ANQGSEA. The CDR3 spells CSVRQVGGELFF. The CDR3 nucleotides are TGCAGCGTAAGACAGGTTGGCGGGGAGCTGTTTTTT.

This CDR3 reads CASGTDSSYGYTF. CDR3 nucleotide sequence: TGTGCTAGTGGCACCGACAGCTCCTATGGCTACACCTTC. The chain couples TRBV12-5 to TRBJ1-2, with a tentative D call TRBD1 (5 bases). This CDR3 spans 13 amino acids. Germline V gives CDR1 LGHNT, CDR2 FRNRAP. Trimming took 6 bases from V and 4 from J, leaving 12 bases between them.

The chain has TRBV11-2 and TRBJ2-7; TRBD2 agrees at 9 bases. With V trimmed by 1 base and J by 1 base, 5 bases remained unmatched. This CDR3 is built from 16 residues. The germline gives CDR1 SGHAT, CDR2 FQNNGV. CDR3 DNA: TGTGCCAGCAGCTTAGGGGGGACTAGCAGATCCTACGAGCAGTACTTC. This codes for CASSLGGTSRSYEQYF.

J is TRBJ2-6 and V is TRBV28; D perhaps matches TRBD1 (5 bases). Between the trimmed V and J ends, which lost 7 bases and 0 bases, there was a span of 7 bases. Per the germline V gene, CDR1 is MDHEN and CDR2 is SYDVKM. This CDR3 contains 14 residues. The CDR3 DNA follows: TGTGCCAGCATTGACAGCTCTGGGGCCAACGTCCTGACTTTC. This translates into CASIDSSGANVLTF.

The V gene is TRBV5-4, the J gene TRBJ1-2; 11 nucleotides match TRBD1. Germline loops: CDR1 SGHNT, CDR2 YYREEE (reference sequence). With V trimmed by 4 bases and J by 5 bases, 10 bases remained unmatched. This CDR3 spans 16 amino acids. CDR3 loop: CASSTWTGGSIYGYTF. In DNA form, the CDR3 reads TGTGCCAGCAGCACATGGACAGGGGGCTCCATTTATGGCTACACCTTC.

V and J are TRBV5-6 and TRBJ2-5; D unresolved. V lost 5 bases and J lost 0, with 11 bases in between. Germline V gene lookup returns CDR1 SGHDT and CDR2 YYEEEE. CDR3 size: 14 residues. CDR3 sequence (DNA): TGTGCCAGCAGGCTCTTTCTAAACCAAGAGACCCAGTACTTC. This codes for CASRLFLNQETQYF. Full variable domain (remainder filled in from reference TRBV5-6 and TRBJ2-5): DAGVTQSPTHLIKTRGQQVTLRCSPKSGHDTVSWYQQALGQGPQFIFQYYEEEERQRGNFPDRFSGHQFPNYSSELNVNALLLGDSALYLCASRLFLNQETQYFGPGTRLLVL.

The rearrangement uses TRBV4-1 and TRBJ1-5; D not certain. Trimming took off 4 bases at V and 8 bases at J, with 9 bases between the two ends. Per germline, CDR1 MGHRA and CDR2 YSYEKL. CDR3 length: 12 amino acids. The CDR3 DNA follows: TGCGCCAGCAGCCCTCCCGGAGAGCCCCAGCATTTT. Translated: CASSPPGEPQHF.

This CDR3 is CASSLEGENYSNQPQHF. As DNA, the CDR3 is TGTGCCAGCAGCTTAGAGGGGGAGAATTATAGCAATCAGCCCCAGCATTTT. V and J are TRBV7-9 and TRBJ1-5; a weak D match, TRBD1 (6 bases). Germline CDR1 reads SEHNR; CDR2 reads FQNEAQ (reference sequence). This CDR3 is 17 amino acids long. Between the trimmed V and J ends, which lost 1 base and 0 bases, there was a span of 13 bases.

This clone appeared a single time. The rearrangement joins TRBV7-9 to TRBJ1-5, with a possible D match to TRBD1 (6 bases). Germline V gives CDR1 SEHNR, CDR2 FQNEAQ (reference sequence). The CDR3 is 14 amino acids. V lost 5 bases, J lost 0 bases, and 8 bases lay in between. CDR3 DNA sequence: TGTGCCAGCAGCCAGGGGAATAGCAATCAGCCCCAGCATTTT. It is translated as CASSQGNSNQPQHF.

The chain joins TRBV30 to TRBJ2-1; possible D gene TRBD2, 6 bases. CDR3 size: 14 residues. V dropped 2 bases and J dropped 8 bases, with 16 bases sitting between them. Germline loops: CDR1 GTSNPN, CDR2 SVGIG (reference sequence). The CDR3 loop reads CAWSMASVEDEQFF. The CDR3 DNA reads as TGTGCCTGGAGTATGGCTAGCGTCGAAGATGAGCAGTTCTTC.

On this clone: The same CDR3 arises from other DNA sequences in this sample as well. The chain couples TRBV4-1 to TRBJ2-7; D is possibly TRBD2 (6 bases). Germline CDR1 MGHRA, CDR2 YSYEKL. The V end lost 0 bases, the J end lost 3 bases, and 9 bases lay between the germline ends. The CDR3 length is 14 residues. The CDR3, as DNA: TGCGCCAGCAGCCAAGAAGGGACTGACTACGAGCAGTACTTC. Translated, it gives CASSQEGTDYEQYF.